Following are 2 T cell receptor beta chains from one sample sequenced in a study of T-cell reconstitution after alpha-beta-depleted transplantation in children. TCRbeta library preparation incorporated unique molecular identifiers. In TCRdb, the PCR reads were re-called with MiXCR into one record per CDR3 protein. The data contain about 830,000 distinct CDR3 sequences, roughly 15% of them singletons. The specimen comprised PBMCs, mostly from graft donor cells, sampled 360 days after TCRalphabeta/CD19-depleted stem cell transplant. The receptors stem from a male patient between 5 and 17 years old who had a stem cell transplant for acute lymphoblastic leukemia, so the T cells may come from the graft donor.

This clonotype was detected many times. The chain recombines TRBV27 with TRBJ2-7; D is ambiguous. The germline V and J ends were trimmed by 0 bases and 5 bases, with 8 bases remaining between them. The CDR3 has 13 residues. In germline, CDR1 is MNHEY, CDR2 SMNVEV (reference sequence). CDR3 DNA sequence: TGTGCCAGCAGTTTATCAGCAGGCCACGAGCAGTACTTC. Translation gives CASSLSAGHEQYF.

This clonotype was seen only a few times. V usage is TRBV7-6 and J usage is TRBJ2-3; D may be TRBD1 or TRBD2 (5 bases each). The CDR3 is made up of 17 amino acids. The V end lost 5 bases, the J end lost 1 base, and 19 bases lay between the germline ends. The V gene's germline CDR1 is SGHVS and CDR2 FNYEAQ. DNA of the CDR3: TGTGCCAGCAGCCCCCACCTTGGGGGTTGGGGCACAGATACGCAGTATTTT. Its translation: CASSPHLGGWGTDTQYF.